This note documents a single T cell receptor (beta chain) sequence. This clonotype was seen just once. It lacks a known antigen. Per-base quality was not reported, and no clone a single base away is much larger than it. One read represents weak support. Sample treatment or condition, as interpreted from the label and publication: in vitro stimulation with specific CMV peptide epitopes to enrich CMV-specific T cells. This record belongs to a study of T cell repertoires in cytomegalovirus infection (dated by TCRdb to the late 2010s). The study in broad terms: Peptide stimulations targeted recently identified HLA-C-restricted CMV epitopes, whose presentation resists viral immunomodulation, together with well-studied HLA-B-restricted epitopes. Donor HLA type was relevant to the analysis, as public TCR beta signatures indicated carriage of CMV infection together with the matching HLA type.

Based on the germline V gene, the CDR1 and CDR2 sequences are SGHNT and YENEEA. The CDR3 contains 13 residues, cysteine and phenylalanine counted. The retained sequence is limited to the CDR3, 39 bases, with the frame set at the first base. Trimmed from V: 8 bases; trimmed from J: 7 bases; junction bases lacking a gene match: 6. Sequencing used an Illumina HiSeq 1500. TCRdb reanalyzed the raw reads on its own, using fastp at Q25 for trimming and MiXCR for clone calling, and kept in-frame beta chains. Every distinct CDR3 protein forms one entry, paired with its most common genes and DNA. The sample table holds about 270,000 distinct CDR3 sequences, of which roughly a fifth were seen once. Of the sample, roughly a fifth falls within the top ten clones. Study-wide findings and limitations: In both this cohort and an independent cohort of 350 or so donors, the cumulative frequency of public TCR beta family members distinguished carriers of CMV infection plus the relevant HLA type. The ex vivo response was dominated by HLA-C-restricted CMV-specific TCR beta clonotypes, which also provided the single most frequent clonotype in two of eight donors.

The TCR comes from a human donor in good health (CMV status not recorded). Some clones in this sample may be carry-over from other donors' samples. The material sequenced was cultured PBMCs, taken from culture after CMV antigen stimulation. Recombination connected TRBV11-3 to TRBJ2-1; 9 junctional bases match TRBD1. Here is the DNA: TGTGCCAGCGGGACAGGGTCTGTTAATGAGCAGTTCTTC. This sequence encodes CASGTGSVNEQFF.